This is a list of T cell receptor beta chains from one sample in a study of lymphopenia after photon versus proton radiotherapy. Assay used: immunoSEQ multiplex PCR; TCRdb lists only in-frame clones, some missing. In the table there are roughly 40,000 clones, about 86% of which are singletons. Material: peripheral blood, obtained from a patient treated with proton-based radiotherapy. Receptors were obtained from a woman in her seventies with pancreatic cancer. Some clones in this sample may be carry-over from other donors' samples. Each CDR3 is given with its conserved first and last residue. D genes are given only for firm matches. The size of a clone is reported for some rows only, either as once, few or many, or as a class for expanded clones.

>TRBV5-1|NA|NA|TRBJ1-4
TGCGCCAGCAGCTTGGGTAACTCCGCGACTAATGAAAAACTGTTTTTT
CASSLGNSATNEKLFF
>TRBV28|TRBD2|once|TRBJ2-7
TGTGCCAGCAGCCCCGGGACTAGCTACGAGCAGTACTTC
CASSPGTSYEQYF
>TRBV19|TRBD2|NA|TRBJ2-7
TGTGCCAGTAGTACCGGGAGGGCCCTCGAGCAGTACTTC
CASSTGRALEQYF
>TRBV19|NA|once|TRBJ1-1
TGTGCCAGTAGTTACGGGCCGGGGACTGAAGCTTTCTTT
CASSYGPGTEAFF
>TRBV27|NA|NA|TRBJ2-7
TGTGCCAGCAGTACCGCAGGCCGACCCTACGAGCAGTACTTC
CASSTAGRPYEQYF
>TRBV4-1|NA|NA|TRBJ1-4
TGCGCCAGCAGCCAAGGGTCAACTCGGGGTGAAAAACTGTTTTTT
CASSQGSTRGEKLFF
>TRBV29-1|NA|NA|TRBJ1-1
TGCAGCGTCCGGTGGGGGGGGAACACTGAAGCTTTCTTT
CSVRWGGNTEAFF
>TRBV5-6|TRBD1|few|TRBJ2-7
TGTGCCAGCAGCGGGGCCGGACAGGCCTACGAGCAGTACTTC
CASSGAGQAYEQYF
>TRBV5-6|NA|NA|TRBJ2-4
TGTGCCAGCTCGGACGGCTCAAACATTCAGTACTTC
CASSDGSNIQYF
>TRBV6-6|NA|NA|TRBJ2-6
TGTGCCAGCAGTTACTCCCCAGGGGTCCTGACTTTC
CASSYSPGVLTF
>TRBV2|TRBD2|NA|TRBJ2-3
TGTGCCAGCGGCATAGCGGGACCTCTAGATACGCAGTATTTT
CASGIAGPLDTQYF
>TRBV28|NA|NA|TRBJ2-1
TGTGCCAGCAGTTCGTTCTCCCGCGCCAATAACAATGAGCAGTTCTTC
CASSSFSRANNNEQFF
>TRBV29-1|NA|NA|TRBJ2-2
TGCAGCGTTGCATGGGGAGACGGCGGGGAGCTGTTTTTT
CSVAWGDGGELFF
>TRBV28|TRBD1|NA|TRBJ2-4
TGTGCCAGCAGTTTGGACAGGGGCTGGAACATTCAGTACTTC
CASSLDRGWNIQYF
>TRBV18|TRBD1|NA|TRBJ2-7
TGTGCCAGCTTATCGACAGGGCAGTCCTACGAGCAGTACTTC
CASLSTGQSYEQYF
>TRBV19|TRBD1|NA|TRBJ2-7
TGTGCCAGTAGACCATTTGGGACAGGGGAATCCTACGAGCAGTACTTC
CASRPFGTGESYEQYF
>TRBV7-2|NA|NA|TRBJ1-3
TGTGCCAGCAGCGGCCGGGACGAGTCCGGAAACACCATATATTTT
CASSGRDESGNTIYF
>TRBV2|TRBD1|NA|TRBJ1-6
TGTGCCAGCAGTACGACAGGGATGAGTTCACCCCTCCACTTT
CASSTTGMSSPLHF
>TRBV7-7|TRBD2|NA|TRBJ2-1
TGTGCTAGCAGCTTAGGGACCGGGACTAGCAATGAGCAGTTCTTC
CASSLGTGTSNEQFF
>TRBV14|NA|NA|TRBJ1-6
TGTGCCAGCAGCCAGGGCAGGCTTAATTCACCCCTCCACTTT
CASSQGRLNSPLHF
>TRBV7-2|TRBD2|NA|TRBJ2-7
TGTGCCAGCAGCTCGGGACTAGCGGGATCCTACGAGCAGTACTTC
CASSSGLAGSYEQYF
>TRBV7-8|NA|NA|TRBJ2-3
TGTGCCAGCAGCTTAGTTCTGGGCAGCACAGATACGCAGTATTTT
CASSLVLGSTDTQYF
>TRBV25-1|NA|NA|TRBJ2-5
TGTGCCAGCAGTGAATTTAAGGGGATGAGGACGGAGACCCAGTACTTC
CASSEFKGMRTETQYF
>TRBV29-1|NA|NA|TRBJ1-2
TGCAGCGTCCTGGACGGGGGATGGGGCTACACCTTC
CSVLDGGWGYTF
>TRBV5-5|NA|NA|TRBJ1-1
TGTGCCAGCACCCTGGGGGGGCGCAACACTGAAGCTTTCTTT
CASTLGGRNTEAFF
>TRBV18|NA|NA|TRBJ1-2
TGTGCCAGCTCACCATCCCAGAGTATCTATGGCTACACCTTC
CASSPSQSIYGYTF
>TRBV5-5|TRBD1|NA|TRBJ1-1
TGTGCCAGCAGCTTGGGGACAGGGGGCACTGAAGCTTTCTTT
CASSLGTGGTEAFF
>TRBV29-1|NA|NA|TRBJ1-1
TGCAGCGCGAAACAGGGTTTGGACACTGAAGCTTTCTTT
CSAKQGLDTEAFF
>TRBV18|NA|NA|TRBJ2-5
TGTGCCAGCTCACCACCGGCAGCCTCAAGTCCCCAGTACTTC
CASSPPAASSPQYF
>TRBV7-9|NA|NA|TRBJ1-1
TGTGCCAGCAGCTTCGGGGTCGACACTGAAGCTTTCTTT
CASSFGVDTEAFF
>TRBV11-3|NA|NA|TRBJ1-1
TGTGCCAGCAGCTTAGATTCAGGGACTGAAGCTTTCTTT
CASSLDSGTEAFF
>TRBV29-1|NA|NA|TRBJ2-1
TGCAGCGTTGAAGATCCGGGGGTCTACAGGGTGGGGATCTCCTACAATGAGCAGTTCTTC
CSVEDPGVYRVGISYNEQFF
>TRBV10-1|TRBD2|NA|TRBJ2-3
TGCGCCAGCAGTCCGGGACTAGCGGGGCTCCGCGGAGATACGCAGTATTTT
CASSPGLAGLRGDTQYF
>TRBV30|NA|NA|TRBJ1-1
TGTGCCTACTCCTTGAACACTGAAGCTTTCTTT
CAYSLNTEAFF
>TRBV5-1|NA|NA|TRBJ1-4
TGCGCCAGCAGCTTAAATGCCCGTGCAACTAATGAAAAACTGTTTTTT
CASSLNARATNEKLFF
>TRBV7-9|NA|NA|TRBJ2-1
TGTGCCAGCAGCTTTTTCGATGCGGGGCGCGAGCAGTTCTTC
CASSFFDAGREQFF
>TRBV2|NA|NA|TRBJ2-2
TGTGCCAGCGAGGGGTCGAACACCGGGGAGCTGTTTTTT
CASEGSNTGELFF
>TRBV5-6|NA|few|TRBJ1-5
TGTGCCAGCAGCTTAGCAGGGACGAAAGCCCAGCATTTT
CASSLAGTKAQHF
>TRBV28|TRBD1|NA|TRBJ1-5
TGTGCCAGCAGTTCCCCACGGACAGGCTATCAGCCCCAGCATTTT
CASSSPRTGYQPQHF
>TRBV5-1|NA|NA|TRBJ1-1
TGCGCCAGCAGCTTGCGTGGGGGAACTGAAGCTTTCTTT
CASSLRGGTEAFF
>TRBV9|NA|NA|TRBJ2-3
TGTGCCAGCAGCCGAAGAGGGAACGGGGGAATTGGGGATACGCAGTATTTT
CASSRRGNGGIGDTQYF
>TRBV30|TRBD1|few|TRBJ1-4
TGTGCCTGGAGTGACAACAGGGGGCGTGAAAAACTGTTTTTT
CAWSDNRGREKLFF
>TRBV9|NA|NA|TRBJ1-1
TGTGCCAGCAGCGTAGACGGGGGAAGTACTGAAGCTTTCTTT
CASSVDGGSTEAFF
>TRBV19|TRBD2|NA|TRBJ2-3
TGTGCCAGTAGTAGGGGAGTTTTTGGGCGGGAGAGCACAGATACGCAGTATTTT
CASSRGVFGRESTDTQYF
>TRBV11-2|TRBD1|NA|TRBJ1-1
TGTGCCAGCAGCTTAGGTGGGGCCAGGGGGCTCGGGGAAGCTTTCTTT
CASSLGGARGLGEAFF
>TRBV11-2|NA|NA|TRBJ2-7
TGTGCCAGCCGGTTAGGGGAAAGTACGGCCTACGAGCAGTACTTC
CASRLGESTAYEQYF
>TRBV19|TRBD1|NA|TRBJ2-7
TGTGCCAGTAGTATCGGGACAGGTAGCTCCTACGAGCAGTACTTC
CASSIGTGSSYEQYF
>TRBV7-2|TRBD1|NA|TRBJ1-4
TGTGCCAGCCTTCCGGGACAGGGACATGAAAAACTGTTTTTT
CASLPGQGHEKLFF
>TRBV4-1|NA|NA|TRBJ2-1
TGCGCCAGCAGCCCCCTGCAGGGGAGGAATGAGCAGTTCTTC
CASSPLQGRNEQFF
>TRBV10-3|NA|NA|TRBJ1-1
TGTGCCATCCGCCCGGGGGGGGACACTGAAGCTTTCTTT
CAIRPGGDTEAFF
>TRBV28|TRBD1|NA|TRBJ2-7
TGTGCCAGCAGTTTATCCCTCTTTCAGGACAGGGGGTACGAGCAGTACTTC
CASSLSLFQDRGYEQYF
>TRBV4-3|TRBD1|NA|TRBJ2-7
TGCGCCAGCAGCCAAGAATGGGACAGCGATTACGAGCAGTACTTC
CASSQEWDSDYEQYF
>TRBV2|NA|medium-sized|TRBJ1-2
TGTGCCAGCAGTGAACAGTTCTATGGCTACACCTTC
CASSEQFYGYTF
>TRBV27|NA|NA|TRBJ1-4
TGTGCCAGCAGTCCCGCAGCGCCTAATGAAAAACTGTTTTTT
CASSPAAPNEKLFF
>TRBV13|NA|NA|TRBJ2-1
TGTGCCAGCAGCTTAGGCCTAAAGCAGTTCTTC
CASSLGLKQFF